The sequence of this T cell receptor (beta chain) was determined in a study of cytomegalovirus exposure and HLA in healthy donors. Details on this clone: The antigen is undetermined.

This CDR3 contains 14 residues. The V gene lost 3 bases and the J gene lost 8 bases, with 16 bases spanning the gap. Germline values: CDR1 MNHNS, CDR2 SASEGT. The PCR had 60 Vbeta and 13 Jbeta primers. Clones were read by immunoSEQ multiplex PCR, and TCRdb kept only the in-frame ones, dropping some. The sample lists more than 150,000 clones, roughly 87% occurring once. Everyone who donated was a healthy bone marrow donor. Study-wide points: TCR beta sequences reportedly predicted most subjects' HLA-A and HLA-B alleles accurately. Listed as cytomegalovirus-associated were 170 or so TCR beta chains.

Input material: PBMCs. V is TRBV6-1 and J is TRBJ1-2; maybe TRBD1 (6 bases). The TCR sequence derives from a girl under three years old in good health and CMV-seronegative. CDR3 amino acids: CASSEVGRGDGYTF. DNA for the CDR3: TGTGCCAGCAGTGAGGTCGGCAGGGGAGACGGCTACACCTTC.